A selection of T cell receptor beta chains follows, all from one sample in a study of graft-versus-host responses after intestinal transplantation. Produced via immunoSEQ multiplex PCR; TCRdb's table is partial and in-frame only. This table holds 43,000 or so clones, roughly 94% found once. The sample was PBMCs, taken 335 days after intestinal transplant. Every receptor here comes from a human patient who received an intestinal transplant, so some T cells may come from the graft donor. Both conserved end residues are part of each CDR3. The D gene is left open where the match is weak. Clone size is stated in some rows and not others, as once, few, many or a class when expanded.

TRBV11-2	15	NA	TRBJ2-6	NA	TGTGCCAGCACCGGTCCTCAAGATGGGGCCAACGTCCTGACTTTC	CASTGPQDGANVLTF
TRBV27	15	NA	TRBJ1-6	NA	TGTGCCAGCAGTTTAAGGGGACTGCTAAATTCACCCCTCCACTTT	CASSLRGLLNSPLHF
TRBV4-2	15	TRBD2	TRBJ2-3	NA	TGTGCCAGCAGCGAACCAAGCGGGGGGGCTGATACGCAGTATTTT	CASSEPSGGADTQYF
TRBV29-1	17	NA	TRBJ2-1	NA	TGCAGCGTTGAAGTGGAGAAATGGGTGAGACAAATCAATGAGCAGTTCTTC	CSVEVEKWVRQINEQFF
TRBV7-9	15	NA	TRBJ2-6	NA	TGTGCCAGCAGCTTCGCCACCACTGGGGCCAACGTCCTGACTTTC	CASSFATTGANVLTF
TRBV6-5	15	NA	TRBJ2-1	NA	TGTGCCAGCAGTTACGGCGGTCCCTCCTACAATGAGCAGTTCTTC	CASSYGGPSYNEQFF
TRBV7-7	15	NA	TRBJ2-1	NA	TGTGCCAGCAGCCCCTCTGGGGCTTCCTACAATGAGCAGTTCTTC	CASSPSGASYNEQFF
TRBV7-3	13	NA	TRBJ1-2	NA	TGTGCCAGCAGCCAACAGCCTAGCTATGGCTACACCTTC	CASSQQPSYGYTF
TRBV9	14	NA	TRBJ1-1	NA	TGTGCCAGCAACCCGGAGGGCGCCAGTTATGAAGCTTTCTTT	CASNPEGASYEAFF
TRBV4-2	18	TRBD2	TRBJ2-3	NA	TGTGCCAGCAGCCAAGATTGGACTAGCGGGAACGGCGCAGATACGCAGTATTTT	CASSQDWTSGNGADTQYF
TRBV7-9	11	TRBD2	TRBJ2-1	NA	TGTGCCAGCAGACTAGCGTCCTTCCTTTTCTTC	CASRLASFLFF
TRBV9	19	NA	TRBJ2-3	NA	TGTGCCAGCAGCGTAGAAGGGTTAGCGACCACAGCCTTATTGGATACGCAGTATTTT	CASSVEGLATTALLDTQYF
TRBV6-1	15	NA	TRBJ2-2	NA	TGTGCCAGCAGTGAAGCAGCGGGGAACACCGGGGAGCTGTTTTTT	CASSEAAGNTGELFF
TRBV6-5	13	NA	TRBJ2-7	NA	TGTGCCAGCAGCCCCGGGACATACTACGAGCAGTACTTC	CASSPGTYYEQYF
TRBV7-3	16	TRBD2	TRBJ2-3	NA	TGTGCCAGCAGCTTAAGCCAACTAGCGGGAGCAGATACGCAGTATTTT	CASSLSQLAGADTQYF
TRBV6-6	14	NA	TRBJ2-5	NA	TGTGCCAGCAAAGGGGGGGCGTACCAAGAGACCCAGTACTTC	CASKGGAYQETQYF
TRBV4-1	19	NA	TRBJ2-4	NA	TGCGCCAGCAGCCCTCGGACCTATCCCCTAGTTAAAGGCAAAAACATTCAGTACTTC	CASSPRTYPLVKGKNIQYF
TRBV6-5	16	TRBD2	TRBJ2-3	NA	TGTGCCAGCAGTTACGGACTAGCGGGAGGTACAGATACGCAGTATTTT	CASSYGLAGGTDTQYF
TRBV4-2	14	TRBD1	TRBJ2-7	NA	TGTGCCAGCAGCCCCGGGACAGGGATCATCGAGCAGTACTTC	CASSPGTGIIEQYF
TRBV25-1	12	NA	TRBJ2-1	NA	TGTGCCAGCACTACTACATACAATGAGCAGTTCTTC	CASTTTYNEQFF
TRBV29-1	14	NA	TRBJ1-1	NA	TGCAGCGTTGTGGGCCTGAGAGAAAACACTGAAGCTTTCTTT	CSVVGLRENTEAFF
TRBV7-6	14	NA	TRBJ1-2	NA	TGTGCCAGCAGCTCACATATACAGGGTGGCGGCTACACCTTC	CASSSHIQGGGYTF
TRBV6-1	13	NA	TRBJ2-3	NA	TGTGCCAGCAAAGGGGTCGGCACAGATACGCAGTATTTT	CASKGVGTDTQYF
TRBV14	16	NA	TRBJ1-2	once	TGTGCCAGCAGCCTAGCCGGGGGGGGCGCGAGGAGAGGCTACACCTTC	CASSLAGGGARRGYTF
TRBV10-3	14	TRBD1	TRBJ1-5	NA	TGTGCCATCAGCGGGACAGCTAGCAATCAGCCCCAGCATTTT	CAISGTASNQPQHF
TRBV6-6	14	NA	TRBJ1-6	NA	TGTGCCAGCAGTTACGCGGGGGGGAATTCACCCCTCCACTTT	CASSYAGGNSPLHF
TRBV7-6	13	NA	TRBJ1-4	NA	TGTGCCAGCAGCCTGACTCGGGGTGAAAAACTGTTTTTT	CASSLTRGEKLFF
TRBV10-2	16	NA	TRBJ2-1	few	TGCGCCAGCAGTGCGTGGCAGCCGGCAACAAACAATGAGCAGTTCTTC	CASSAWQPATNNEQFF
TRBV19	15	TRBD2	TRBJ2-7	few	TGTGCCAGTAGTATAGCTCTAGCGGCCTTATACGAGCAGTACTTC	CASSIALAALYEQYF
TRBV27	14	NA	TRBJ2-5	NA	TGTGCCAGCAGCCTCCTCCGGGCTCGAGAGACCCAGTACTTC	CASSLLRARETQYF
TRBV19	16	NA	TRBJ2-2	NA	TGTGCCAGTAGTATTGCCCGCGGGACGGTCACCGGGGAGCTGTTTTTT	CASSIARGTVTGELFF
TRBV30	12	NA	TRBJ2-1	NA	TGTGCCTGGAGGGCCCCGGGACGAGAGCAGTTCTTC	CAWRAPGREQFF
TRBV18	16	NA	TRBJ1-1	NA	TGTGCCAGCTCACCACCGGGTGGAGGGTCGGGCACTGAAGCTTTCTTT	CASSPPGGGSGTEAFF
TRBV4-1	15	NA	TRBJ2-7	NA	TGCGCCAGCAGCCAACCGGGGATAAATCCCTCCGAGCAGTACTTC	CASSQPGINPSEQYF
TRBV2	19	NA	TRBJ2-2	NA	TGTGCCAGCAGCCCCGGGTTTGGAACTAGACATGTGAACACCGGGGAGCTGTTTTTT	CASSPGFGTRHVNTGELFF
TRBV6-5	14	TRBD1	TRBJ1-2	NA	TGTGCCAGCAGTAGAGGACAGGGGGCCTATGGCTACACCTTC	CASSRGQGAYGYTF
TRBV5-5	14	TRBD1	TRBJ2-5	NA	TGTGCCAGCGGGCGGGGACAGGGGGATGAGACCCAGTACTTC	CASGRGQGDETQYF
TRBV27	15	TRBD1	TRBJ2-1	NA	TGTGCCAGCAGTTCCCGGACAGGGGGCTACAATGAGCAGTTCTTC	CASSSRTGGYNEQFF
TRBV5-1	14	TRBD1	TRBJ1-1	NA	TGCGCCAGCAGCTTAGAGGGACAGGCAACTGAAGCTTTCTTT	CASSLEGQATEAFF
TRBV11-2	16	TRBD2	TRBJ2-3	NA	TGTGCCAGCAGCTTAGATGTAGCGGGAGTGGTGGATACGCAGTATTTT	CASSLDVAGVVDTQYF
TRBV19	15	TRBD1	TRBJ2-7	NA	TGTGCCAGTAGTATACGCGGGACAGGGCTGGTCGAGCAGTACTTC	CASSIRGTGLVEQYF
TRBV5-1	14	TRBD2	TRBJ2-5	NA	TGCGCCAGCAGCCCTAGCGGACACCAAGAGACCCAGTACTTC	CASSPSGHQETQYF
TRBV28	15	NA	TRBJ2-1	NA	TGTGCCAGCAGTTTAGCGGGGCCCGAACTAGATGAGCAGTTCTTC	CASSLAGPELDEQFF
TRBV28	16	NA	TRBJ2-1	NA	TGTGCCAGCAGTTTATATATAGAGCCCTACTACAATGAGCAGTTCTTC	CASSLYIEPYYNEQFF
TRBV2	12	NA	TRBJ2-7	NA	TGTGCCAGCAGTGAATCTCGACGGCTTATGTACTTC	CASSESRRLMYF
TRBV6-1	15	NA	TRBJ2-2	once	TGTGCCAGCAGTGATTGGACAGTGAACACCGGGGAGCTGTTTTTT	CASSDWTVNTGELFF
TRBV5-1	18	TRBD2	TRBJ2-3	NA	TGCGCCAGCAGCTTGGTTCCTAGCGGGAGGACAAACACAGATACGCAGTATTTT	CASSLVPSGRTNTDTQYF